This T cell receptor beta chain emerged from a study of control samples from healthy donors and cancer patients. Assay: immunoSEQ multiplex PCR; the TCRdb copy retains only in-frame clones and omits some. The sample yields about 120,000 clones, roughly 93% seen once. The CDR3 runs 15 residues. CDR1 LNHDA and CDR2 SQIVND come from the germline V gene (reference sequence). Trimming removed 1 base from V and 0 bases from J; junction bases left unmatched: 2. This sequence originates from a man aged 30-40 years in good health. The chain joins TRBV19 to TRBJ2-7, with 8 positions matching TRBD2. Sequencing was performed on blood. The CDR3 sequence: CASSIAGGFSYEQYF. CDR3 DNA sequence: TGTGCCAGTAGTATAGCGGGGGGGTTCTCCTACGAGCAGTACTTC.